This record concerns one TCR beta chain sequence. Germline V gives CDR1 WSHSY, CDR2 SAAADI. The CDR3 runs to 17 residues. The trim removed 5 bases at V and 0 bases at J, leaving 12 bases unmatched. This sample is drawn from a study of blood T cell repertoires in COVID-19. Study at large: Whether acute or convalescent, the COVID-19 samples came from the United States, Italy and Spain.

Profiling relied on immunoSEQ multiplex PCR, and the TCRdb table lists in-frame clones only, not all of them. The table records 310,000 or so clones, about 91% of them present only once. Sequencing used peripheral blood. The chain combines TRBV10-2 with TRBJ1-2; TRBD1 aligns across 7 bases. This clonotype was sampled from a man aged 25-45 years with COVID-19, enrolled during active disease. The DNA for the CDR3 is TGCGCCAGCAGTCCCCCTTCCGCCGGGACAGCTAACTATGGCTACACCTTC. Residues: CASSPPSAGTANYGYTF.